A selection of T cell receptor beta chains follows, all from one sample in a study of technical replicates of blood from a few donors. The protocol was immunoSEQ multiplex PCR, while the TCRdb copy is restricted to in-frame clones and leaves out a portion. The sample has about 70,000 clones; around 97% are singletons. Source material: T cells isolated from PBMCs. The receptors shown here come from a human donor in good health. Both conserved end residues are part of each CDR3. The D gene is left open where the match is weak. Size tells how often a clone was seen (once, few, many) or the class of an expanded clone, and some rows leave it out.

cdr3_aa	cdr3_nt	d_call	j_call	clone_size	v_call
CASSIAANSGNTIYF	TGTGCCAGTAGTATAGCAGCGAACTCTGGAAACACCATATATTTT	NA	TRBJ1-3	once	TRBV19
CASSEEVAGRAYEQFF	TGTGCCAGCAGTGAAGAAGTAGCGGGGAGGGCTTATGAGCAGTTCTTC	TRBD2	TRBJ2-1	NA	TRBV6-1
CASSLTNRGFDEQFF	TGTGCCAGCAGCTTGACAAACAGGGGTTTCGATGAGCAGTTCTTC	TRBD1	TRBJ2-1	NA	TRBV5-4
CASSPGQGGETQYF	TGTGCCAGCAGTCCGGGACAGGGTGGTGAGACCCAGTACTTC	TRBD1	TRBJ2-5	NA	TRBV27
CASSLLGQGLMVGYTF	TGTGCCAGCAGTCTGCTCGGACAGGGTCTTATGGTAGGCTACACCTTC	TRBD1	TRBJ1-2	NA	TRBV2
CASGTRGAGELFF	TGCGCCAGTGGGACCAGGGGGGCCGGGGAGCTGTTTTTT	NA	TRBJ2-2	NA	TRBV5-1
CASSQVYTVGASSPLHF	TGCGCCAGCAGCCAAGTTTATACGGTGGGGGCGAGTTCACCCCTCCACTTT	NA	TRBJ1-6	once	TRBV4-1
CASSPVEGAYEQYF	TGTGCCAGCAGCCCCGTAGAGGGGGCCTACGAGCAGTACTTC	NA	TRBJ2-7	NA	TRBV2
CASSQGTGELFF	TGTGCCAGCAGCCAGGGTACCGGGGAGCTGTTTTTT	NA	TRBJ2-2	NA	TRBV5-4
CASSVFVPGQGNQPQHF	TGTGCCAGCAGTGTCTTCGTCCCGGGACAGGGCAATCAGCCCCAGCATTTT	TRBD1	TRBJ1-5	NA	TRBV28
CASSLGAAAFF	TGTGCCAGCAGCTTGGGAGCTGCGGCTTTCTTT	NA	TRBJ1-1	NA	TRBV5-4
CASNPTSRGTDTQYF	TGTGCCAGCAATCCAACTAGCCGGGGTACAGATACGCAGTATTTT	NA	TRBJ2-3	NA	TRBV9
CASKTAVLLNSPLHF	TGCGCCAGCAAAACCGCCGTACTCCTTAATTCACCCCTCCACTTT	NA	TRBJ1-6	NA	TRBV4-1
CASSPSWTGYEQYF	TGTGCCAGCAGCCCGTCCTGGACAGGCTACGAGCAGTACTTC	TRBD1	TRBJ2-7	NA	TRBV7-6
CASSEASGTIQFF	TGTGCCAGCAGTGAAGCTAGCGGGACGATTCAGTTCTTC	TRBD2	TRBJ2-1	NA	TRBV6-1
CASSLGRAEQYF	TGTGCCAGCAGCTTAGGCAGGGCCGAGCAGTACTTC	NA	TRBJ2-7	NA	TRBV11-2
CASSSHSGGNTEAFF	TGTGCCAGCAGCTCCCACTCGGGGGGGAACACTGAAGCTTTCTTT	NA	TRBJ1-1	NA	TRBV7-9
CASSSPRGQGVNSPLHF	TGTGCCAGCAGCTCCCCCCGTGGACAGGGGGTTAATTCACCCCTCCACTTT	TRBD1	TRBJ1-6	NA	TRBV11-3
CASKRDSYNEQFF	TGTGCCAGCAAACGGGACAGCTACAATGAGCAGTTCTTC	TRBD1	TRBJ2-1	NA	TRBV2
CASSLALYNTGELFF	TGTGCCAGCAGCTTGGCGCTCTATAACACCGGGGAGCTGTTTTTT	NA	TRBJ2-2	NA	TRBV5-8
CASSLETGTDTQYF	TGTGCCAGCAGCTTAGAGACTGGCACAGATACGCAGTATTTT	NA	TRBJ2-3	NA	TRBV7-9
CASSQASSGYQETQYF	TGTGCCAGCAGCCAAGCTTCTAGCGGTTACCAAGAGACCCAGTACTTC	TRBD2	TRBJ2-5	NA	TRBV4-2
CASSNRDRANTGELFF	TGTGCCAGCAGCAACCGGGACAGGGCGAACACCGGGGAGCTGTTTTTT	TRBD1	TRBJ2-2	NA	TRBV14
CAWSELVTGIYNEQFF	TGTGCCTGGAGTGAGCTGGTGACAGGCATTTACAATGAGCAGTTCTTC	NA	TRBJ2-1	NA	TRBV30